This T cell receptor (beta chain) originates from a study of T-cell memory formation after mild COVID-19. V gave up 3 bases and J gave up 2 bases; unmatched junction bases: 7. The CDR3 runs 16 residues. The germline gives CDR1 SNHLY, CDR2 FYNNEI. Using its own MiXCR run on the 5' RACE reads, TCRdb lists one record per CDR3 protein. The sample lists some 310,000 distinct CDR3 sequences, less than 25% occurring once. The rearrangement links TRBV2 to TRBJ2-1, with TRBD1 identical over 7 bases. The TCR sequence derives from a man between 18 and 35 years old who had mild COVID-19 (a few samples of this study predate the infection). Cell type and time point are not known. Sequenced input: PBMCs or a T cell subset sorted from them (not recorded which). CDR3 region: CASSDRDRLTYNEQFF. DNA of the CDR3: TGTGCCAGCAGTGACCGGGACAGACTCACCTACAATGAGCAGTTCTTC.